This is a list of T cell receptor beta chains from one sample in a study of blood T cell repertoires in COVID-19. Here immunoSEQ multiplex PCR was the method, and the copy in TCRdb shows in-frame clones only, minus some. The sample has more than 300,000 clones, 92% seen once. Sequenced material: PBMCs or T cells enriched from blood (not recorded which). All receptors come from a woman aged 25 to 39 who had recovered from COVID-19. CDR3s include the opening cysteine and the closing phenylalanine or tryptophan.

V,CDR3
TRBV6-5,CASSAERGIHEQYF
TRBV7-2,CASSFTGTGAARADTQYF
TRBV18,CASSHADRFTGELFF
TRBV5-5,CASSQSQGSLAYEQYF
TRBV3-1/TRBV3-2,CASSQAPGTSYEQYF
TRBV20-1,CSARANTEAFF
TRBV4-1,CASSQPGVRGGYTF
TRBV7-9,CASSLGDWAAASEQYF
TRBV15,CATSRVGGETQYF
TRBV4-1,CASSQVGGYPYNEQFF
TRBV4-2,CASSRAQNSPLHF
TRBV19,CASSMNRGGEQYF
TRBV15,CATSRARAKTGELFF
TRBV4-2,CASSRGEQTHEQYF
TRBV12-3/TRBV12-4,CASSGQGSYEQYF
TRBV4-2,CASSQGSGAAGGNEQYF
TRBV27,CASSLSAGKQFF
TRBV6-1,CASSDRGYGYTF
TRBV4-3,CASSQGEASYNEQFF
TRBV6-5,CASSPQGARQPQHF
TRBV18,CASSPSEFVGTEAFF
TRBV6-5,CASSEVADTQYF
TRBV3-1/TRBV3-2,CASSQTEHTEAFF
TRBV7-9,CASSLQAQETQYF
TRBV6-4,CASRGQGVVTEAFF
TRBV6-2/TRBV6-3,CASSYRDRRYNSPLHF
TRBV24-1,CATSVGFRRRGDYRTGELFF
TRBV2,CASTSPSKPAEEGGNSPLHF
TRBV5-1,CASSRKTGGSPYEQYF
TRBV6-1,CASSGDYSATNEKLFF
TRBV6-5,CASNEFGGNEQFF
TRBV19,CASSIARGRQPQHF
TRBV7-8,CASSLDRARNTGELFF
TRBV28,CASSSLRGGSLYEQYF
TRBV19,CASSGAPNTGELFF
TRBV15,CATSRDLGQGRGANVLTF
TRBV19,CASSSPATSAYTGELFF
TRBV6-5,CASSRFPNYMLTF
TRBV9,CASSAPGGVVNGYTF
TRBV7-2,CASSLPVAWGNQPQHF
TRBV4-1,CASSQPDRDWNEQYF
TRBV7-9,CASSPPLRIKRGGTGELFF
TRBV9,CASSDTGLTGTQYF
TRBV4-2,CASSQVLRDHYGYTF
TRBV4-1,CASSQGTSGYETQYF
TRBV2,CASSGQGASHGAQHF
TRBV7-2,CASSLADSGGAGEQYF
TRBV6-6,CASNYRATEAFF
TRBV18,CASSPLTSGSNEQFF
TRBV4-1,CASSQEYGGSQFF
TRBV7-9,CASDRGTYEQYF
TRBV9,CASSAAVSGEQYF